This TCR beta chain emerged from a study of cytomegalovirus exposure and HLA in healthy donors. Study-level results: The study listed roughly 150 cytomegalovirus-associated TCR beta chains. Associated with HLA alleles at 0.05 false discovery rate in a later analysis were some 16,000 TCR beta sequences.

Primers included in the PCR were 60 Vbeta and 13 Jbeta primers. The method was immunoSEQ multiplex PCR; TCRdb's version includes in-frame clones alone and lacks a portion of them. The repertoire includes 85,000 to 130,000 clones, over 70% of them detected once, and less than 3.5% sits in the top ten. Regarding this clone: The target antigen is unknown.

The specimen sequenced was PBMCs. The receptor was isolated from a female donor in good health and CMV-seronegative.

CDR3 region: CASSSSGTGVGNTIYF. As DNA, the CDR3 is TGTGCCAGCAGTTCATCCGGGACAGGGGTAGGAAACACCATATATTTT. The rearrangement joins TRBV28 to TRBJ1-3; 10 bases line up with TRBD1. CDR3 length equals 16 residues. From germline, CDR1 is MDHEN and CDR2 SYDVKM. V trimming: 4 bases; J trimming: 4 bases; junction bases outside the gene matches: 7.